This TCR beta chain originates from a study of beta chain features in type 1 diabetes. Study conclusions and caveats: Shortening that was moderate but significant affected the TCRB CDR3s of Type 1 diabetes patients in all four CD4+ subsets. PCR might favor shorter templates, equally in patients and controls. Cells that show high TCR expression could be over-represented by cDNA sequencing.

Details on this clone: Its antigen remains unknown.

Each donor gave one heparinised blood draw averaging roughly 100 mL. V was cut by 3 bases and J by 3 bases, with 9 bases left in between. CDR3 length: 13 amino acids. Germline-derived CDR1 and CDR2 are KGHSH and LQKENI. Reverse transcribing all isolated RNA meant expressed TCRB transcripts were sequenced. Here immunoSEQ multiplex PCR was the method, and the copy in TCRdb shows in-frame clones only, minus some. The sample yields about 160,000 clones, about 9.1% seen once. Sequencing input: central memory CD4+ T cells from blood. The V gene is TRBV18, the J gene TRBJ2-7; D perhaps matches TRBD1 (5 bases). This sequence was found in a woman aged 18-29 years in good health. This CDR3 reads CASSPQGLYEQYF. As DNA, the CDR3 is TGTGCCAGCTCACCGCAGGGTCTCTACGAGCAGTACTTC.